This TCR beta chain was retrieved from a study of cytomegalovirus exposure and HLA in healthy donors. Whole-study results and caveats: An Asian-associated ancestry cluster reportedly showed fewer N-insertions than the roughly 700-donor mean in a later analysis. Reports showed the classifier diagnosing cytomegalovirus status with high specificity and sensitivity.

The PCR made use of 60 Vbeta and 13 Jbeta primers. Produced via immunoSEQ multiplex PCR; TCRdb's table is partial and in-frame only. There are roughly 120,000 clones in the sample; 80% occur only once, and roughly 2.5% lies in the top ten. The CDR3 runs 14 residues. CDR1 is SGHRS, CDR2 YFSETQ, per germline. Trimming shortened V by 1 base and J by 4 bases, and 10 bases separated the two germline ends. Nominally healthy donors provided the samples, though records likely missed some immune exposures. About this clone itself: Its cognate antigen is unknown.

Sequenced material: PBMCs. The chain recombines TRBV5-1 with TRBJ2-3, with D perhaps matching TRBD2 (6 bases). This clonotype originated in a man aged 25-45 years in good health and CMV-seronegative. The CDR3 DNA reads as TGCGCCAGCAGCTTGTCTGGGAGGCCAGATACGCAGTATTTT. It yields the protein CASSLSGRPDTQYF.